The 15 T cell receptor beta chains listed next were all sequenced from one sample in a study of blood T cell repertoires in COVID-19 (TCRdb year 2020). Library creation used the immunoSEQ multiplex PCR assay. TCRdb holds this immuneACCESS table with in-frame rearrangements only. Some clones are missing; in checked studies, unresolved V genes explain under half, and the rest has no known cause. For this sample there are about 110,000 clones; about 79% appear just once. The top ten constitute roughly 7.9% of the sample. Sequenced sample: peripheral blood. The receptors stem from a woman aged 80 or over with active or convalescent COVID-19.

The genes are TRBV24-1 and TRBJ1-2, with D hard to call. This CDR3 has 12 amino acids. V gave up 3 bases and J gave up 4 bases, with 5 bases separating them. Germline V gives CDR1 KGHDR, CDR2 SFDVKD. The CDR3 sequence is CATSDGRYGYTF. CDR3 nucleotide sequence: TGTGCCACCAGTGATGGCCGCTATGGCTACACCTTC.

The V gene is TRBV5-1, the J gene TRBJ1-1; D unclear. This CDR3 region has 14 residues. CDR1 and CDR2 (germline): SGHRS, YFSETQ. V was shortened by 5 bases and J by 2 bases, with 13 bases between the two germline ends. CDR3 DNA sequence: TGCGCCAGCAGGAGGTCCGTCGGAAACACTGAAGCTTTCTTT. Translating it yields CASRRSVGNTEAFF. Based on the CDR3 plus reference TRBV5-1 and TRBJ1-1, the full variable domain is KAGVTQTPRYLIKTRGQQVTLSCSPISGHRSVSWYQQTPGQGLQFLFEYFSETQRNKGNFPGRFSGRQFSNSRSEMNVSTLELGDSALYLCASRRSVGNTEAFFGQGTRLTVV.

The chain carries TRBV30 and TRBJ1-5; D not certain. The CDR3 has 14 amino acids. Deletions cut 5 bases from V and 0 bases from J, with 11 bases between. CDR1 and CDR2 (germline): GTSNPN, SVGIG (reference sequence). CDR3 DNA sequence: TGTGCCTGGCGCCAAGAGTTTAGCAATCAGCCCCAGCATTTT. Encoded protein: CAWRQEFSNQPQHF.

V and J are TRBV7-8 and TRBJ1-4, with TRBD1 as a possible D gene (5 bases). The CDR3 is made up of 17 amino acids. Trimming pared 5 bases from V and 1 base from J, leaving 17 bases between. Looked up from germline, CDR1 is SGHVS and CDR2 is FQNEAQ. The CDR3 nucleotides read TGTGCCAGCAGCCCCAGACCCAGTAGGGGAACTAATGAAAAACTGTTTTTT. As protein: CASSPRPSRGTNEKLFF. The variable domain in full, completed from reference TRBV7-8 and TRBJ1-4, reads GAGVSQSPRYKVAKRGQDVALRCDPISGHVSLFWYQQALGQGPEFLTYFQNEAQLDKSGLPSDRFFAERPEGSVSTLKIQRTQQEDSAVYLCASSPRPSRGTNEKLFFGSGTQLSVL.

The gene calls are TRBV25-1 and TRBJ2-5; 9 bases line up with TRBD2. CDR1 MGHDK and CDR2 SYGVNS come from the germline V gene. The CDR3 length is 14 residues. V was pared by 7 bases and J by 4 bases, with 7 bases of the junction left unmatched. CDR3 sequence reads: CASTQRGVGETQYF. The CDR3, as DNA: TGTGCCAGCACCCAGCGGGGGGTGGGAGAGACCCAGTACTTC.

The chain recombines TRBV6-2 or TRBV6-3 with TRBJ2-3, with D tentatively TRBD1 (5 bases). CDR3 length: 14 residues. CDR1 is MNHEY, CDR2 SVGEGT, per germline. Trimming took 1 base from V and 5 from J, leaving 10 bases between them. The chain's CDR3 is CASSYWQGIDTQYF. CDR3 coding DNA: TGTGCCAGCAGTTACTGGCAGGGAATAGATACGCAGTATTTT.

V is TRBV18 and J is TRBJ2-7; 11 positions match TRBD1. J lost 3 bases, V lost 2 bases, and 6 bases had no gene match. This CDR3 is built from 16 residues. The germline CDR1 and CDR2 sequences are KGHSH and LQKENI. The CDR3 bases are TGTGCCAGCTCACCAGGGTGGGACAGGGGGAACTACGAGCAGTACTTC. It is translated as CASSPGWDRGNYEQYF.

The J gene is TRBJ2-1, the V gene TRBV15; 9 bases align to TRBD2. CDR3 length equals 14 residues. Germline assignment: CDR1 LNHNV and CDR2 YYDKDF (reference sequence). Trimming removed 1 base from V and 6 bases from J; junction bases left unmatched: 1. The CDR3 loop reads CATSRATSGNEQFF. The CDR3 bases are TGTGCCACCAGCAGAGCGACTAGCGGCAATGAGCAGTTCTTC.

The chain combines TRBV7-9 with TRBJ2-1; 7 bases map to TRBD2. The V and J ends lost 5 bases and 4 bases, in that order; junction bases with no gene match: 5. In germline, CDR1 is SEHNR, CDR2 FQNEAQ (reference sequence). CDR3 length: 14 residues. The CDR3 DNA sequence: TGTGCCAGCAGCCCTCCCGGGGGGTACAATGAGCAGTTCTTC. It specifies CASSPPGGYNEQFF.

The V and J genes are TRBV10-1 and TRBJ2-1; D not resolved. CDR1 and CDR2 (germline): WNHNN, SYGVQD (reference sequence). This CDR3 is built from 12 residues. V was cut by 5 bases and J by 7 bases, with 9 bases left in between. The CDR3 reads CASSNYVNEQFF. Written as DNA, the CDR3 is TGCGCCAGCAGTAACTATGTGAATGAGCAGTTCTTC.

The CDR3 here is CASSPQGARYGYTF. For the CDR3, the DNA is TGTGCCAGCAGCCCACAGGGGGCTCGGTATGGCTACACCTTC. This chain joins TRBV7-9 and TRBJ1-2, with 9 bases fitting TRBD1. CDR3 length equals 14 residues. CDR1 and CDR2 (germline): SEHNR, FQNEAQ (reference sequence). J lost 5 bases, V lost 5 bases, and 6 bases had no gene match.

The V gene is TRBV29-1, the J gene TRBJ2-7, with D possibly being TRBD2 (6 bases). This CDR3 region has 12 residues. CDR1 and CDR2 from the germline V gene are SQVTM and ANQGSEA. Between the trimmed V and J ends, which lost 8 bases and 3 bases, there was a span of 14 bases. CDR3 region: CSSRDSYYEQYF. The CDR3 nucleotides are TGCAGCTCCCGGGACTCCTACTACGAGCAGTACTTC.

The gene calls are TRBV6-2 or TRBV6-3 and TRBJ2-5; 12 bases line up with TRBD2. The CDR3 loop spans 14 amino acids. The germline V gene encodes CDR1 MNHEY and CDR2 SVGEGT. The V gene end was trimmed by 5 bases and the J gene end by 4 bases; junction bases not matched to a gene: 2. CDR3 sequence reads: CASSPGLAGETQYF. The CDR3 bases are TGTGCCAGCAGTCCGGGACTAGCGGGAGAGACCCAGTACTTC.

The rearrangement uses TRBV30 and TRBJ1-1; TRBD1 is a possible D gene (5 bases). Per the germline V gene, CDR1 is GTSNPN and CDR2 is SVGIG (reference sequence). Deletions cut 4 bases from V and 11 bases from J, with 20 bases between. The CDR3 loop spans 13 amino acids. CDR3 region: CAWIPVQVFGAFF. In nucleotides, the CDR3 is TGTGCCTGGATCCCGGTACAGGTTTTCGGGGCTTTCTTT.

V is TRBV19 and J is TRBJ2-2, with D perhaps TRBD2 (5 bases). Germline assignment: CDR1 LNHDA and CDR2 SQIVND (reference sequence). Trimming removed 10 bases at V and 1 base at J, with 13 bases between. The CDR3 is made up of 14 amino acids. The CDR3 loop is CATGGTWNTGELFF. The CDR3 DNA sequence: TGTGCCACCGGAGGTACTTGGAACACCGGGGAGCTGTTTTTT.